The 17 T cell receptor beta chains presented below share a single source sample, sequenced in a study of T-cell memory formation after mild COVID-19. TCRdb redid the calling of the 5' RACE reads with MiXCR, one entry per CDR3 protein. The sample lists around 320,000 distinct CDR3 sequences, 25% to 30% occurring once. The sequenced material came from PBMCs or a T cell subset sorted from them (not recorded which). The receptor set was obtained from an adult woman who had mild COVID-19 (a few samples of this study predate the infection). Cell type and time point are not known.

This clonotype turned up a few times. The chain carries TRBV7-6 and TRBJ2-3; TRBD2 aligns across 14 bases. The germline V gene has CDR1 SGHVS and CDR2 FNYEAQ. Unmatched junction bases numbered 9, after V lost 3 bases and J lost 4 bases. The CDR3 totals 18 residues. CDR3 sequence: CASSFGLAGGISADTQYF. In nucleotides, the CDR3 is TGTGCCAGCAGCTTTGGACTAGCGGGAGGCATTAGCGCAGATACGCAGTATTTT. Using reference TRBV7-6 and TRBJ2-3 for the parts outside the CDR3, the full variable domain is GAGVSQSPRYKVTKRGQDVALRCDPISGHVSLYWYRQALGQGPEFLTYFNYEAQQDKSGLPNDRFSAERPEGSISTLTIQRTEQRDSAMYRCASSFGLAGGISADTQYFGPGTRLTVL.

This clonotype occurred a few times. This chain links TRBV24-1 with TRBJ2-5, with 13 bases lining up with TRBD2. The CDR3 contains 17 residues. From germline, CDR1 is KGHDR and CDR2 SFDVKD. With V trimmed by 3 bases and J by 2 bases, 5 bases remained unmatched. The CDR3 spells CATSDPRLAGGQETQYF. The CDR3 DNA reads TGTGCCACCAGTGATCCTAGACTAGCGGGGGGACAAGAGACCCAGTACTTC.

The CDR3 here is CASSIPGGPQHF. As DNA, the CDR3 is TGTGCCAGTAGTATACCAGGGGGGCCCCAGCATTTT. V and J are TRBV19 and TRBJ1-5; 7 nucleotides line up with TRBD1. Unmatched junction bases numbered 1, after V lost 2 bases and J lost 9 bases. The V gene's germline CDR1 is LNHDA and CDR2 SQIVND (reference sequence). This CDR3 is 12 amino acids long.

This clonotype was seen ten or more times. The chain has TRBV9 and TRBJ2-2, with D possibly matching TRBD1 (5 bases). Germline-derived CDR1 and CDR2 are SGDLS and YYNGEE. The CDR3 sequence is 13 residues long. V was pared by 4 bases and J by 5 bases, with 9 bases between. The CDR3 spells CASSIQGTGELFF. The CDR3 DNA follows: TGTGCCAGCAGCATCCAGGGTACCGGGGAGCTGTTTTTT.

This clonotype occurred a few times. This chain links TRBV24-1 with TRBJ2-5; TRBD2 aligns across 7 bases. The CDR3 is 15 amino acids. In germline, CDR1 is KGHDR, CDR2 SFDVKD. V dropped 4 bases and J dropped 5; count of bases not matched to a gene: 9. CDR3 protein: CATSDYRGRAETQYF. As DNA, the CDR3 is TGTGCCACCAGTGACTACCGGGGGAGGGCGGAGACCCAGTACTTC.

The chain recombines TRBV19 with TRBJ2-2; D possibly uses TRBD1 or TRBD2 (7 bases each). Germline CDR1 and CDR2: LNHDA and SQIVND (reference sequence). CDR3 length equals 14 residues. Trimming pared 4 bases from V and 6 bases from J, leaving 12 bases between. This CDR3 reads CASSTTGRAGELFF. Written as DNA, the CDR3 is TGTGCCAGTAGTACGACAGGGAGGGCCGGGGAGCTGTTTTTT. The whole variable domain, filled in from reference TRBV19 and TRBJ2-2, reads DGGITQSPKYLFRKEGQNVTLSCEQNLNHDAMYWYRQDPGQGLRLIYYSQIVNDFQKGDIAEGYSVSREKKESFPLTVTSAQKNPTAFYLCASSTTGRAGELFFGEGSRLTVL.

The CDR3 DNA follows: TGCGCCAGCAGCCAAGATCCGGATCAGCCCCAGCATTTT. Translation: CASSQDPDQPQHF. The chain combines TRBV4-1 with TRBJ1-5; D is ambiguous. This CDR3 contains 13 residues. The germline V gene has CDR1 MGHRA and CDR2 YSYEKL. V was clipped by 0 bases and J by 5 bases, with 5 bases between them.

The gene calls are TRBV7-8 and TRBJ2-6; 9 bases map to TRBD1. There are 22 residues in the CDR3. J lost 0 bases, V lost 3 bases, and 18 bases had no gene match. Germline V CDR1 and CDR2: SGHVS, FQNEAQ. For the CDR3, the DNA is TGTGCCAGCAGCTTCCTATCCGGACAGGGGCTCCTCCACTTCTCTGGGGCCAACGTCCTGACTTTC. Amino acids: CASSFLSGQGLLHFSGANVLTF.

This sequence joins TRBV11-2 and TRBJ2-3; D perhaps matches TRBD2 (6 bases). The CDR3 loop spans 14 amino acids. Germline CDR1 is SGHAT and CDR2 is FQNNGV. V shed 4 bases and J shed 3 bases, with 11 bases lying between them. In DNA form, the CDR3 reads TGTGCCAGCAGCTCTAGCGAGCCGACAGATACGCAGTATTTT. This gives the protein CASSSSEPTDTQYF.

This clonotype has just a few counts. The J gene is TRBJ2-7, the V gene TRBV6-6; 9 nucleotides agree with TRBD2. The germline gives CDR1 MNHNY, CDR2 SVGAGI (reference sequence). V shed 0 bases, J shed 3 bases, and the junction held 12 bases outside the gene matches. The CDR3 consists of 18 residues. The CDR3: CASSYSMAREGGFYEQYF. The DNA for the CDR3 is TGTGCCAGCAGTTACTCGATGGCGCGGGAGGGCGGCTTCTACGAGCAGTACTTC.

The V gene is TRBV28, the J gene TRBJ1-2; D call uncertain. CDR1 and CDR2 from the germline V gene are MDHEN and SYDVKM. The ends were cut back, 1 base at V and 2 bases at J, with 8 bases in the middle. This CDR3 region has 14 residues. CDR3 in amino acids: CASSLSHPNYGYTF. DNA for the CDR3: TGTGCCAGCAGTTTATCGCACCCGAACTATGGCTACACCTTC.

The chain combines TRBV7-8 with TRBJ2-2; D is perhaps TRBD2 (6 bases). This CDR3 has 13 amino acids. From germline, CDR1 is SGHVS and CDR2 FQNEAQ. Trimming pared 8 bases from V and 4 bases from J, leaving 11 bases between. DNA of the CDR3: TGTGCCAGCGCCGGAGGGATCACCGGGGAGCTGTTTTTT. Its protein product is CASAGGITGELFF.

The chain joins TRBV6-2 or TRBV6-3 to TRBJ2-1; D tentatively fits TRBD1 or TRBD2 (5 bases each). Germline V gene lookup returns CDR1 MNHEY and CDR2 SVGEGT. The CDR3 is 15 residues long. V lost 3 bases, J lost 5 bases, and 14 bases lay in between. This chain's CDR3 is CASSYGRAGDNEQFF. The CDR3 DNA sequence: TGTGCCAGCAGTTATGGCAGGGCGGGTGACAATGAGCAGTTCTTC.

The V and J genes are TRBV7-3 and TRBJ2-3, with D perhaps matching TRBD2 (5 bases). This CDR3 has 14 amino acids. Germline V lookup: CDR1 SGHTA, CDR2 FQGTGA. V lost 5 bases and J lost 2, with 11 bases in between. The CDR3 nucleotides are TGTGCCAGCAGCCCCGGGATTTCCACAGATACGCAGTATTTT. This sequence encodes CASSPGISTDTQYF.

This clonotype appeared a few times. This chain connects TRBV7-9 to TRBJ1-1; no reliable D call. This CDR3 has 12 residues. Trimming shortened V by 4 bases and J by 4 bases, and 7 bases separated the two germline ends. CDR1 SEHNR and CDR2 FQNEAQ come from the germline V gene (reference sequence). CDR3 amino acids: CASSSRLTEAFF. The DNA for the CDR3 is TGTGCCAGCAGCTCCCGACTCACTGAAGCTTTCTTT.

The CDR3 nucleotides are TGCGCCAGCAGCATTAGCGGGGAAGATACGCAGTATTTT. Amino acids: CASSISGEDTQYF. V and J are TRBV4-3 and TRBJ2-3, with 8 bases aligning to TRBD2. V lost 5 bases, J lost 5 bases, and 3 bases stayed unmatched. CDR1 and CDR2 (germline): LGHNA, YSLEER. The CDR3 spans 13 residues.

In this sample, this clonotype turned up a few times. The J gene is TRBJ2-7, the V gene TRBV6-2 or TRBV6-3; 7 bases match TRBD1. Germline V lookup: CDR1 MNHEY, CDR2 SVGEGT. Trimming cost V 6 bases and J 0 bases; bases outside gene matches: 8. The CDR3 totals 15 residues. In nucleotides, the CDR3 is TGTGCCAGCAGCCAGGGGACAGACTCCTCCTACGAGCAGTACTTC. It yields the protein CASSQGTDSSYEQYF.